The source of this TCR beta chain is a study of vaccination effects on CD4 cells after COVID-19. This clone was recorded once. Its antigen is not identified. Sequencing used immunoSEQ multiplex PCR; TCRdb keeps in-frame clones, though not all of them. The sample holds about 70,000 clones, over 65% seen once. The CDR3 contains 13 residues. Germline CDR1 and CDR2: DFQATT and SNEGSKA (reference sequence). Trimming left V 3 bases short and J 4 bases short, with 13 bases between. Antigen-specific CD4+ T cells were expanded with viral peptide pools in the ViraFEST assay before sequencing. Having been cultured for under twelve days, the cells underwent CD4+ T cell isolation. The person had a PCR-confirmed SARS-CoV-2 infection during March to December 2020. HIV-1 Nef peptide pool stimulation served as negative control.

The chain couples TRBV20-1 to TRBJ2-7; D uncertain. This sequence originates from a human donor who had a prior SARS-CoV-2 infection. This specimen consisted of CD4+ T cells from PBMCs cultured with HIV peptides, obtained before COVID-19 vaccination. The subset: HIV-1 Nef peptide pool negative control/reference culture. Here the CDR3 DNA reads TGCAGTGCTAGTTCCGGTCGAGGATACGAGCAGTACTTC. Translating gives CSASSGRGYEQYF.